Included here is one TCR beta chain sequence, with context. The data belong to a study of blood T cell repertoires in COVID-19. Germline CDR1 is MGHRA and CDR2 is YSYEKL. With V trimmed by 0 bases and J by 5 bases, 4 bases remained unmatched. The length of the CDR3 is 17 residues. The protocol was immunoSEQ multiplex PCR, while the TCRdb copy is restricted to in-frame clones and leaves out a portion. The sample records some 200,000 clones, 85% to 90% being singletons. The sequence derives from a man older than 75 with acute or convalescent COVID-19. The source material was peripheral blood. The chain recombines TRBV4-1 with TRBJ2-2; 12 bases line up with TRBD2. CDR3 coding DNA: TGCGCCAGCAGCCAAGATTGGGGGACTAGCGGGACCGGGGAGCTGTTTTTT. Protein sequence: CASSQDWGTSGTGELFF.